The present entry profiles one T cell receptor (beta chain) with its context. Its antigen is as yet unknown. The data were obtained in a study of cytomegalovirus exposure and HLA in healthy donors. The study's findings and limits: Sequencing probably produced one cluster of sequence variants that were highly shared.

CDR3 length: 16 residues. V shed 0 bases and J shed 6 bases, with 17 bases lying between them. The germline CDR1 and CDR2 sequences are LNHNV and YYDKDF (reference sequence). The primer mix had 60 Vbeta and 13 Jbeta primers. Method: immunoSEQ multiplex PCR; TCRdb's copy keeps in-frame clones and lacks some. The sample records 150,000 to 200,000 clones, 68% being singletons. The chain carries TRBV15 and TRBJ1-1; possible D gene TRBD1, 6 bases. Material: PBMCs. The receptor's source is a man aged 50 to 60 in good health and CMV-seronegative. CDR3 sequence (DNA): TGTGCCACCAGCAGAGACCTGGGGGGGGCTGCGGCTGAAGCTTTCTTT. Protein product: CATSRDLGGAAAEAFF.